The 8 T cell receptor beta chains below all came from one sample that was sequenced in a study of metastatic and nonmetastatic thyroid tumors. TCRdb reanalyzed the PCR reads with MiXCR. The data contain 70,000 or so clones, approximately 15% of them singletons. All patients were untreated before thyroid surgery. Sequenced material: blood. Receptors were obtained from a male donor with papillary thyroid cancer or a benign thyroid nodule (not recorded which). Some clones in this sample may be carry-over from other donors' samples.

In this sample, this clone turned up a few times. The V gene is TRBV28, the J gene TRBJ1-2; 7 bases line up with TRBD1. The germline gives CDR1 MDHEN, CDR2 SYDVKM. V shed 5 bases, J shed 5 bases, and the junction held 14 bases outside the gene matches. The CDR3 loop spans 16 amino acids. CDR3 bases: TGTGCCAGCAGTCACGCGGGGACAGAGCTCTGGTATGGCTACACCTTC. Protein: CASSHAGTELWYGYTF.

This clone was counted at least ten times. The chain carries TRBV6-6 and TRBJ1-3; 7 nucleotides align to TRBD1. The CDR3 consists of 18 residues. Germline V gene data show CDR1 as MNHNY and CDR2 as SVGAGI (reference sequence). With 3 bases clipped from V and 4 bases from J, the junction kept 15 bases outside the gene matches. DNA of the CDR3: TGTGCCAGCAGTTATCATCGAATAGGACAGGCGATCGGAAACACCATATATTTT. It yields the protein CASSYHRIGQAIGNTIYF.

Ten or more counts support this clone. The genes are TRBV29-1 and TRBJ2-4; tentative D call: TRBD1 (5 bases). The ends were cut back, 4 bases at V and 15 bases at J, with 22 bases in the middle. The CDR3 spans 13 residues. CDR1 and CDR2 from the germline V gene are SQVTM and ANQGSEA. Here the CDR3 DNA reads TGCAGCGTTGCCCCACAGGTGACTTCTGCGAGGTACTTC. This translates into CSVAPQVTSARYF.

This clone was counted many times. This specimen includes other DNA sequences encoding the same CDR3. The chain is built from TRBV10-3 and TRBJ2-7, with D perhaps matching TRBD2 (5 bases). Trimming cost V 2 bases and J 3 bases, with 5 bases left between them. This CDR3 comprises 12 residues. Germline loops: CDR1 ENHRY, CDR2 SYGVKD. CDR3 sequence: CAISETSYEQYF. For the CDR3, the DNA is TGTGCCATCAGTGAGACTAGCTACGAGCAGTACTTC.

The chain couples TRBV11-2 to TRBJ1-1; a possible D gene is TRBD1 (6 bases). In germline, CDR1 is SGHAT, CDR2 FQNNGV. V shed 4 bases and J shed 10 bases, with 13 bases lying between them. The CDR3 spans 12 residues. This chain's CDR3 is CASSSVGAAAFF. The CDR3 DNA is TGTGCCAGCAGCTCGGTGGGGGCGGCAGCTTTCTTT.

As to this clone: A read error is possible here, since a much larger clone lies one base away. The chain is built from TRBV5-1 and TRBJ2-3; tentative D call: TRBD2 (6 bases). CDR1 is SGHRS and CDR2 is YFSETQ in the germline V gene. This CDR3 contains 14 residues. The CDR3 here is CDSGRRDSTDTQYF. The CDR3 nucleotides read TGCGACAGCGGACGGCGGGATAGCACAGATACGCAGTATTTT.

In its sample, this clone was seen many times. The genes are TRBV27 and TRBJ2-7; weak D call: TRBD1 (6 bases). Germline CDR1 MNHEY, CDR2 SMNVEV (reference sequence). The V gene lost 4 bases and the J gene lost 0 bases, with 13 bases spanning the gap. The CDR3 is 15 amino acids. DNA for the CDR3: TGTGCCAGCAGTTCCGGGACACCCAACTCCTACGAGCAGTACTTC. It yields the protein CASSSGTPNSYEQYF.

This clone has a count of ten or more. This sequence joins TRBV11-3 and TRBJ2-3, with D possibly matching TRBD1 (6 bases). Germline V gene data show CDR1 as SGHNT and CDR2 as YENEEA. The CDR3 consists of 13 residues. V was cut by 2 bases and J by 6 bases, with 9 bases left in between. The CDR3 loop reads CASSLFRGDTQYF. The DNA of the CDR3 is TGTGCCAGCAGCTTATTTAGGGGGGATACGCAGTATTTT.